Listed below are T cell receptor beta chains from one sample, sequenced in a study of blood T cell repertoires in COVID-19. Some clones are missing from TCRdb's copy, which holds only in-frame ones; the method was immunoSEQ multiplex PCR. This repertoire shows a few hundred thousand clones, 85% found once; its top ten account for around 20%. Sequenced sample: PBMCs or T cells enriched from blood (not recorded which). These receptors were collected from a man aged 40-49 years who had recovered from COVID-19. CDR3s include the opening cysteine and the closing phenylalanine or tryptophan. The D gene is left open where the match is weak. Rows give clone size only sometimes, using once, few, many, or a class for an expanded clone.

CDR3aa	CDR3nt	len	d_gene	j_gene	v_gene	abundance
CTSSEVGTSTDTQYF	TGCACCAGCAGCGAAGTGGGGACTAGCACAGATACGCAGTATTTT	15	NA	TRBJ2-3	TRBV1	few
CASSETGIGVAEAFF	TGTGCCAGCAGTGAAACAGGGATAGGAGTCGCTGAAGCTTTCTTT	15	NA	TRBJ1-1	TRBV6-4	NA
CAWRARGRATGELFF	TGTGCCTGGAGGGCTCGCGGGAGGGCCACCGGGGAGCTGTTTTTT	15	TRBD2	TRBJ2-2	TRBV30	NA
CASSYSRGPDTQYF	TGTGCCAGCAGTTACTCGAGAGGGCCAGATACGCAGTATTTT	14	NA	TRBJ2-3	TRBV6-5	NA
CASSLVGLSTGELFF	TGTGCCAGCAGCTTAGTGGGACTATCCACCGGGGAGCTGTTTTTT	15	TRBD2	TRBJ2-2	TRBV11-2	few
CASIYRGRGMNTEAFF	TGTGCCAGTATCTACAGGGGGCGCGGGATGAACACTGAAGCTTTCTTT	16	TRBD1	TRBJ1-1	TRBV19	NA
CATSRDPGGLPLEGYTF	TGTGCCACCAGCAGAGATCCAGGGGGTTTACCTTTGGAGGGCTACACCTTC	17	TRBD1	TRBJ1-2	TRBV15	NA
CSAGQGSTDTQYF	TGCAGCGCGGGACAGGGGAGCACAGATACGCAGTATTTT	13	TRBD1	TRBJ2-3	TRBV29-1	NA
CASSTLATYEQYF	TGTGCCAGCAGTACACTAGCGACCTACGAGCAGTACTTC	13	TRBD2	TRBJ2-7	TRBV27	NA
CASSLPGTGSAKLFF	TGTGCCAGCAGTTTGCCGGGGACAGGGAGTGCAAAACTGTTTTTT	15	TRBD1	TRBJ1-4	TRBV28	NA
CASSSKASGRSEQYF	TGTGCCAGCAGCTCCAAAGCTAGCGGGAGAAGCGAGCAGTACTTC	15	TRBD2	TRBJ2-7	TRBV5-6	NA
CASSLGVVTGEGTGELFF	TGTGCCAGCAGCTTAGGCGTTGTGACAGGGGAGGGCACCGGGGAGCTGTTTTTT	18	NA	TRBJ2-2	TRBV7-9	NA
CASSAGTSRFTQYF	TGTGCCAGCAGTGCCGGGACTAGTAGGTTTACGCAGTATTTT	14	TRBD2	TRBJ2-3	TRBV27	NA
CASSWGLAGGAYYEQYF	TGTGCCAGCAGTTGGGGACTAGCGGGAGGGGCCTACTACGAGCAGTACTTC	17	TRBD2	TRBJ2-7	TRBV6-2/TRBV6-3	NA
CASSQGQGGSPLHF	TGTGCCAGCAGCCAGGGGCAGGGGGGCTCACCCCTCCACTTT	14	TRBD1	TRBJ1-6	TRBV4-2	NA
CASSLAPTGTYEQYF	TGTGCCAGCAGCTTGGCTCCGACAGGGACGTACGAGCAGTACTTC	15	TRBD1	TRBJ2-7	TRBV7-8	NA
CASSPDWGGEQYF	TGTGCCAGCAGCCCCGACTGGGGGGGGGAGCAGTACTTC	13	TRBD2	TRBJ2-7	TRBV7-9	once
CASSPRGSGRLETQYF	TGTGCCAGCAGCCCTCGGGGCAGCGGGAGGTTGGAGACCCAGTACTTC	16	TRBD2	TRBJ2-5	TRBV3-1/TRBV3-2	NA
CASSRDQGAYNEQFF	TGCGCCAGCAGCCGCGACCAGGGTGCCTACAATGAGCAGTTCTTC	15	NA	TRBJ2-1	TRBV5-1	NA